This entry lists 28 T cell receptor beta chains sequenced from one sample in a study of blood T cell repertoires in COVID-19. Profiling relied on immunoSEQ multiplex PCR, and the TCRdb table lists in-frame clones only, not all of them. The table records some 80,000 clones, under 95% of them present only once. Sequencing was performed on peripheral blood. The receptors originated from a woman of 80 years or more with active or convalescent COVID-19.

The rearrangement uses TRBV7-9 and TRBJ1-1, with D perhaps TRBD1 (6 bases). V was pared by 3 bases and J by 1 base, with 6 bases between. This CDR3 is 13 amino acids long. Germline assignment: CDR1 SEHNR and CDR2 FQNEAQ (reference sequence). Here the CDR3 reads CASSLTGNTEAFF. The CDR3 DNA follows: TGTGCCAGCAGCTTGACAGGGAACACTGAAGCTTTCTTT. Based on the CDR3 plus reference TRBV7-9 and TRBJ1-1, the full variable domain is DTGVSQNPRHKITKRGQNVTFRCDPISEHNRLYWYRQTLGQGPEFLTYFQNEAQLEKSRLLSDRFSAERPKGSFSTLEIQRTEQGDSAMYLCASSLTGNTEAFFGQGTRLTVV.

This rearrangement joins TRBV15 to TRBJ2-3; 11 bases match TRBD2. V was clipped by 7 bases and J by 1 base; unmatched bases: 7. Germline V lookup: CDR1 LNHNV, CDR2 YYDKDF (reference sequence). This CDR3 has 16 residues. CDR3 DNA sequence: TGTGCCACCAAAGGACTAGCGGGTTTTCGCACAGATACGCAGTATTTT. Its protein is CATKGLAGFRTDTQYF.

The V gene is TRBV7-2, the J gene TRBJ1-6; D not resolved. This CDR3 region has 13 residues. CDR1 is SGHTA, CDR2 FQGNSA, per germline. The ends were cut back, 1 base at V and 7 bases at J, with 5 bases in the middle. The CDR3 bases are TGTGCCAGCAGCTTAGTAGCAAATTCACCCCTCCACTTT. It yields the protein CASSLVANSPLHF. Full variable domain (missing parts from reference TRBV7-2 and TRBJ1-6): GAGVSQSPSNKVTEKGKDVELRCDPISGHTALYWYRQSLGQGLEFLIYFQGNSAPDKSGLPSDRFSAERTGGSVSTLTIQRTQQEDSAVYLCASSLVANSPLHFGNGTRLTVT.

The chain couples TRBV28 to TRBJ1-2; 7 bases are a match to TRBD1. CDR3 length: 14 amino acids. Germline V gives CDR1 MDHEN, CDR2 SYDVKM. The trim removed 4 bases at V and 7 bases at J, leaving 9 bases unmatched. CDR3 sequence reads: CASSSPDRSGGYTF. DNA for the CDR3: TGTGCCAGCAGTTCCCCGGACAGGTCCGGTGGCTACACCTTC.

The chain links TRBV19 to TRBJ2-3; 11 positions match TRBD2. CDR1 and CDR2 (germline): LNHDA, SQIVND (reference sequence). This CDR3 has 15 residues. The junction had 6 bases not matched to a gene; V was cut back by 7 bases and J by 3 bases. The CDR3 sequence is CASNPLAGGTDTQYF. In nucleotides, the CDR3 is TGTGCCAGTAATCCCCTAGCGGGGGGTACAGATACGCAGTATTTT.

Written as DNA, the CDR3 is TGTGCCAGCAGCCCGACTTCGGAGACCCAGTACTTC. Its protein product is CASSPTSETQYF. The chain uses TRBV7-9 and TRBJ2-5; D ambiguous. Trimming removed 5 bases from V and 5 bases from J, with 9 bases in between. The germline V gene has CDR1 SEHNR and CDR2 FQNEAQ (reference sequence). The CDR3 is 12 residues long.

The chain uses TRBV28 and TRBJ1-6; D is ambiguous. Germline V gene lookup returns CDR1 MDHEN and CDR2 SYDVKM. V dropped 2 bases and J dropped 0 bases, with 8 bases sitting between them. The CDR3 spans 16 residues. CDR3 residues: CASSLTGISYNSPLHF. CDR3 coding DNA: TGTGCCAGCAGTTTAACGGGAATCTCCTATAATTCACCCCTCCACTTT.

This chain links TRBV6-6 with TRBJ1-5, with D maybe TRBD1 (5 bases). V lost 5 bases to trimming and J lost 5 bases, with 37 bases between them. The CDR3 is 22 amino acids. Looked up from germline, CDR1 is MNHNY and CDR2 is SVGAGI (reference sequence). CDR3 region: CASSQKAGLFSRGSVDDQPQHF. CDR3 bases: TGTGCCAGCAGTCAAAAGGCCGGGCTCTTCAGTCGGGGGTCTGTCGATGATCAGCCCCAGCATTTT.

The V call is TRBV28, the J call TRBJ2-3, with 7 bases that match TRBD2. J gave up 5 bases and V 1 base, and 6 bases lay outside the gene matches. The CDR3 is 15 residues long. Germline V gene lookup returns CDR1 MDHEN and CDR2 SYDVKM. CDR3 region: CASSLSSAGRDTQYF. CDR3 sequence (DNA): TGTGCCAGCAGTTTATCCTCAGCGGGGCGAGATACGCAGTATTTT.

The V call is TRBV2, the J call TRBJ2-3; 14 positions agree with TRBD2. This CDR3 region has 16 residues. J gave up 5 bases and V 3 bases, and 4 bases lay outside the gene matches. From germline, CDR1 is SNHLY and CDR2 FYNNEI. The CDR3 protein is CASSERLAGGRDTQYF. The CDR3, as DNA: TGTGCCAGCAGTGAGCGACTAGCGGGGGGGAGAGATACGCAGTATTTT. Using reference TRBV2 and TRBJ2-3 for the parts outside the CDR3, the full variable domain is EPEVTQTPSHQVTQMGQEVILRCVPISNHLYFYWYRQILGQKVEFLVSFYNNEISEKSEIFDDQFSVERPDGSNFTLKIRSTKLEDSAMYFCASSERLAGGRDTQYFGPGTRLTVL.

The chain joins TRBV19 to TRBJ2-4, with 8 bases matching TRBD1. The CDR3 spans 14 residues. The J segment lost 8 bases and the V segment lost 5 bases, leaving 8 bases of the junction unmatched. Germline V lookup: CDR1 LNHDA, CDR2 SQIVND (reference sequence). In DNA form, the CDR3 reads TGTGCCAGTAGTCCGCGGACAGGGATAGACATTCAGTACTTC. The encoded protein is CASSPRTGIDIQYF. The variable domain in full, completed from reference TRBV19 and TRBJ2-4, reads DGGITQSPKYLFRKEGQNVTLSCEQNLNHDAMYWYRQDPGQGLRLIYYSQIVNDFQKGDIAEGYSVSREKKESFPLTVTSAQKNPTAFYLCASSPRTGIDIQYFGAGTRLSVL.

CDR3 protein: CASRSIAGRYNEQFF. CDR3 DNA sequence: TGTGCCAGCAGGTCTATAGCGGGGAGGTACAATGAGCAGTTCTTC. The V gene is TRBV5-6, the J gene TRBJ2-1; 8 nucleotides line up with TRBD2. V lost 5 bases and J lost 4; bases outside the gene matches: 8. This CDR3 region has 15 residues. Germline V gives CDR1 SGHDT, CDR2 YYEEEE.

This chain links TRBV3-1 (or the pseudogene TRBV3-2) with TRBJ1-5; TRBD1 might be the D (5 bases). The CDR3 covers 14 residues. CDR1 LGHDT and CDR2 YNNKEL come from the germline V gene (reference sequence). Between the trimmed V and J ends, which lost 0 bases and 5 bases, there was a span of 8 bases. The chain's CDR3 is CASSQDRDYQPQHF. The CDR3, as DNA: TGTGCCAGCAGCCAAGACAGGGACTATCAGCCCCAGCATTTT.

The chain is built from TRBV4-1 and TRBJ1-1; D is ambiguous. V was trimmed by 0 bases and J by 1 base, leaving 12 bases between them. CDR3 length: 16 residues. From germline, CDR1 is MGHRA and CDR2 YSYEKL. The CDR3 nucleotides are TGCGCCAGCAGCCAAGAGGGCCAAGGAGGGAACACTGAAGCTTTCTTT. The encoded protein is CASSQEGQGGNTEAFF.

The V gene is TRBV19, the J gene TRBJ2-2, with a weak D call TRBD2 (6 bases). Trimming took off 1 base at V and 3 bases at J, with 12 bases between the two ends. This CDR3 is built from 16 residues. Germline-derived CDR1 and CDR2 are LNHDA and SQIVND (reference sequence). Here the CDR3 DNA reads TGTGCCAGTAGTATAGGGTTCGGAGGGTACACCGGGGAGCTGTTTTTT. Translated: CASSIGFGGYTGELFF.

V and J are TRBV19 and TRBJ1-6; no definite D call. The CDR3 runs to 12 residues. V lost 6 bases to trimming and J lost 7 bases, with 7 bases between them. Germline V lookup: CDR1 LNHDA, CDR2 SQIVND (reference sequence). CDR3 residues: CASREKNSPLHF. CDR3 nucleotides: TGTGCCAGTAGGGAGAAGAATTCACCCCTCCACTTT.

Only a few counts were recorded for this clone. The gene calls are TRBV11-2 and TRBJ2-3; TRBD2 agrees at 9 bases. The CDR3 consists of 16 residues. After removal of 0 bases from V and 1 base from J, the junction contained 2 bases not matched to a gene. In germline, CDR1 is SGHAT, CDR2 FQNNGV. The CDR3 sequence: CASSLETSGRTDTQYF. CDR3 DNA: TGTGCCAGCAGCTTAGAGACTAGCGGACGCACAGATACGCAGTATTTT.

This sequence joins TRBV2 and TRBJ1-6; 8 bases are a match to TRBD1. Losses at the gene ends were 4 bases for V and 7 bases for J; bases not matched to a gene: 6. The CDR3 runs 15 residues. Germline CDR1 reads SNHLY; CDR2 reads FYNNEI. The CDR3 sequence is CASSGGQGLNSPLHF. As DNA, the CDR3 is TGTGCCAGCAGTGGAGGACAGGGTTTGAATTCACCCCTCCACTTT.

The rearrangement uses TRBV30 and TRBJ2-1, with unresolved D. The CDR3 consists of 11 residues. Trimming left V 0 bases short and J 7 bases short, with 4 bases between. CDR1 is GTSNPN, CDR2 SVGIG, per germline (reference sequence). DNA for the CDR3: TGTGCCTGGAGTGTTAAAAATGAGCAGTTCTTC. As protein: CAWSVKNEQFF.

This clone has a handful of counts. The chain links TRBV6-1 to TRBJ1-2; D not certain. V lost 1 base and J lost 1, with 7 bases in between. Germline lookup yields CDR1 MNHNS and CDR2 SASEGT. The CDR3 length is 14 residues. The CDR3 region has the DNA TGTGCCAGCAGTGAAGGTTCGGTTAACTATGGCTACACCTTC. As protein: CASSEGSVNYGYTF.

The genes are TRBV7-9 and TRBJ1-1; 7 positions match TRBD1. This CDR3 is built from 15 residues. Germline loops: CDR1 SEHNR, CDR2 FQNEAQ (reference sequence). J was trimmed by 3 bases and V by 3 bases; bases with no gene match: 7. The CDR3 region has the DNA TGTGCCAGCAGCTTCGATACCAGGGGGGACACTGAAGCTTTCTTT. Residues: CASSFDTRGDTEAFF.

This clone has only one observation. The chain employs TRBV6-5 and TRBJ2-5; 7 bases are shared with TRBD1. The CDR3 is 13 amino acids. Germline assignment: CDR1 MNHEY and CDR2 SVGAGI. V was pared by 4 bases and J by 3 bases, with 2 bases of the junction left unmatched. CDR3 nucleotides: TGTGCCAGCAGTTCTGGACAGGAAGAGACCCAGTACTTC. It yields the protein CASSSGQEETQYF.

The chain has TRBV19 and TRBJ1-1; the D is unclear. CDR1 and CDR2 (germline): LNHDA, SQIVND (reference sequence). V dropped 7 bases and J dropped 4 bases, with 10 bases sitting between them. This CDR3 is 12 amino acids long. For the CDR3, the DNA is TGTGCCAGTACCATAGGAGGCACTGAAGCTTTCTTT. It translates to CASTIGGTEAFF.

V usage is TRBV2 and J usage is TRBJ1-2; D unresolved. Germline V lookup: CDR1 SNHLY, CDR2 FYNNEI. Trimming took off 5 bases at V and 5 bases at J, with 12 bases between the two ends. The CDR3 is 13 residues long. The CDR3 spells CASSSGGWYGYTF. The CDR3 nucleotides are TGTGCCAGCAGTTCCGGCGGTTGGTATGGCTACACCTTC.

The CDR3 DNA reads TGCGCCAGCAGCACCGGACAGGGTCGTAATTCACCCCTCCACTTT. Amino acids: CASSTGQGRNSPLHF. The gene calls are TRBV5-1 and TRBJ1-6, with 8 bases matching TRBD1. Germline-derived CDR1 and CDR2 are SGHRS and YFSETQ. The CDR3 sequence is 15 residues long. After removal of 4 bases from V and 6 bases from J, the junction contained 6 bases not matched to a gene.

V usage is TRBV7-9 and J usage is TRBJ2-2; possible D gene TRBD1, 5 bases. V was cut by 1 base and J by 8 bases, with 5 bases left in between. Germline V gene lookup returns CDR1 SEHNR and CDR2 FQNEAQ (reference sequence). CDR3 length equals 12 residues. In DNA form, the CDR3 reads TGTGCCAGCAGCTTAGACAGGGGGGAGCTGTTTTTT. Translating gives CASSLDRGELFF.

This sequence joins TRBV5-1 and TRBJ1-2, with D perhaps matching TRBD1 (6 bases). Germline V gives CDR1 SGHRS, CDR2 YFSETQ. The V gene lost 5 bases and the J gene lost 1 base, with 21 bases spanning the gap. The CDR3 runs 17 residues. The CDR3 nucleotides read TGCGCCAGCAGTCCGCAAACAGGGCTAGGGGATAACTATGGCTACACCTTC. This translates into CASSPQTGLGDNYGYTF.

The chain's CDR3 is CASSVAAGGLNTEAFF. The CDR3 DNA follows: TGTGCCAGCAGCGTAGCGGCAGGGGGCCTGAACACTGAAGCTTTCTTT. The rearrangement uses TRBV9 and TRBJ1-1, with 8 bases identical to TRBD1. The germline CDR1 and CDR2 sequences are SGDLS and YYNGEE. CDR3 length equals 16 residues. The trim removed 0 bases at V and 0 bases at J, leaving 4 bases unmatched.